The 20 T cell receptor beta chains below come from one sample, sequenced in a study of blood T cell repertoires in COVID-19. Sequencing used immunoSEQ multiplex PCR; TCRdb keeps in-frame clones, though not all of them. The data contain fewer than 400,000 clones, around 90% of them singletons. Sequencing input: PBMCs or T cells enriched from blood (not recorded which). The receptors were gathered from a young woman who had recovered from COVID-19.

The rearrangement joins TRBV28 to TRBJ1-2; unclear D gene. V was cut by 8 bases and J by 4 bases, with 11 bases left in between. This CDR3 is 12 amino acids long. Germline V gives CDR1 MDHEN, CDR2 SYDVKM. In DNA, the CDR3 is TGTGCCAGCTTTCTTATGGCCTATGGCTACACCTTC. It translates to CASFLMAYGYTF.

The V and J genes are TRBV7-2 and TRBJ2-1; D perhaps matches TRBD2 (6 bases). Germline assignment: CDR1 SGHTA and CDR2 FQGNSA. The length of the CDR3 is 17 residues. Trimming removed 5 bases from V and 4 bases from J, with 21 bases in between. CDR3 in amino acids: CASSPDGRGTAYNEQFF. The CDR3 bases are TGTGCCAGCAGCCCCGACGGCCGCGGGACTGCATACAATGAGCAGTTCTTC. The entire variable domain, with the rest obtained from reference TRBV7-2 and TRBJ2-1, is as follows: GAGVSQSPSNKVTEKGKDVELRCDPISGHTALYWYRQSLGQGLEFLIYFQGNSAPDKSGLPSDRFSAERTGGSVSTLTIQRTQQEDSAVYLCASSPDGRGTAYNEQFFGPGTRLTVL.

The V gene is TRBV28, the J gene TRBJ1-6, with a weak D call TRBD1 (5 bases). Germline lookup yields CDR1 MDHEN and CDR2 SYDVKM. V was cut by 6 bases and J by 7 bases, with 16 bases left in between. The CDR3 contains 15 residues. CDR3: CASRPGAGRNSPLHF. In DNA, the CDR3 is TGTGCCAGCAGACCCGGGGCAGGGAGGAATTCACCCCTCCACTTT.

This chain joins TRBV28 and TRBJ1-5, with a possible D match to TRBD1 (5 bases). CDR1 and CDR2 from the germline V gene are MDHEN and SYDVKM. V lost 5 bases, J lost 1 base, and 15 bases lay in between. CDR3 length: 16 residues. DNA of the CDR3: TGTGCCAGCAGTCTCCCCCCCGGGGGGAGCAATCAGCCCCAGCATTTT. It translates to CASSLPPGGSNQPQHF. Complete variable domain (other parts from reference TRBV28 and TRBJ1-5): DVKVTQSSRYLVKRTGEKVFLECVQDMDHENMFWYRQDPGLGLRLIYFSYDVKMKEKGDIPEGYSVSREKKERFSLILESASTNQTSMYLCASSLPPGGSNQPQHFGDGTRLSIL.

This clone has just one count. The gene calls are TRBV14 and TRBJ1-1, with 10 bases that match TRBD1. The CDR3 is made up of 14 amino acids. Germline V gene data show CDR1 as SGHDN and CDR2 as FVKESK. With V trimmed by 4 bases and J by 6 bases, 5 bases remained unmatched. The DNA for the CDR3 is TGTGCCAGCAGCCCCCGGACAGGGGGTGCTGAAGCTTTCTTT. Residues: CASSPRTGGAEAFF.

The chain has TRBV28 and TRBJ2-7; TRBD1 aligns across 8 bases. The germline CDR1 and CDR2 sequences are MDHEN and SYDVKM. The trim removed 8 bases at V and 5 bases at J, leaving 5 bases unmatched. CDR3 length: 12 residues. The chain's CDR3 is CASQGAPHEQYF. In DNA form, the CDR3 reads TGTGCCAGCCAGGGGGCGCCGCACGAGCAGTACTTC.

CDR3 bases: TGTGCCACCAGCAGAGTGCGGGGCTCTGGAAACACCATATATTTT. Its protein is CATSRVRGSGNTIYF. The chain carries TRBV15 and TRBJ1-3; unclear D gene. The CDR3 covers 15 residues. V was pared by 1 base and J by 0 bases, with 7 bases between. The germline gives CDR1 LNHNV, CDR2 YYDKDF (reference sequence).

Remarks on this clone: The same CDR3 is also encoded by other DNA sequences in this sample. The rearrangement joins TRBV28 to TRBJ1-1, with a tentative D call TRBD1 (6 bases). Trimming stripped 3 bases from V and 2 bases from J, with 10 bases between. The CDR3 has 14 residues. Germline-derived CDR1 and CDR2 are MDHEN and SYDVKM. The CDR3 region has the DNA TGTGCCAGCAGTTTTAGGGGGGGCAACACTGAAGCTTTCTTT. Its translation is CASSFRGGNTEAFF.

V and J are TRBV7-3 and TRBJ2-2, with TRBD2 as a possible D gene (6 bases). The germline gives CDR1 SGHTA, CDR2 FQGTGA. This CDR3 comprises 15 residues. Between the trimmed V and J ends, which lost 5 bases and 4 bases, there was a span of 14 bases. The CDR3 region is CASSEGLPGTGELFF. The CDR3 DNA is TGTGCCAGCAGCGAGGGACTCCCCGGCACCGGGGAGCTGTTTTTT.

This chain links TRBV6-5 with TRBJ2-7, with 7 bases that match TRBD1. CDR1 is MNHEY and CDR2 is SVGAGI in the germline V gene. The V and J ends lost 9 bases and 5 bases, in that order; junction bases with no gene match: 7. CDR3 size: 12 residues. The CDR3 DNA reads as TGTGCCAGACAGGGGTCCGAGGACGAGCAGTACTTC. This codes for CARQGSEDEQYF.

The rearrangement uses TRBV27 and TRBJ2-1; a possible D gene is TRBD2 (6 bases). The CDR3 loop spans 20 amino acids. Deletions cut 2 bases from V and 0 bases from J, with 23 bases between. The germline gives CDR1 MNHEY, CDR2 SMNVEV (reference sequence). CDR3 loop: CASSLQRPPVRGSSYNEQFF. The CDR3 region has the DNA TGTGCCAGCAGTTTACAACGGCCCCCGGTCCGGGGGAGCTCCTACAATGAGCAGTTCTTC.

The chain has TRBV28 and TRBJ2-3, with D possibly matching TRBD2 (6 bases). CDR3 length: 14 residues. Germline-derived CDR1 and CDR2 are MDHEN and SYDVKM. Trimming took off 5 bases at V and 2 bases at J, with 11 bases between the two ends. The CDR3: CASSRGELTDTQYF. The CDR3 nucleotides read TGTGCCAGCAGTCGCGGGGAACTCACAGATACGCAGTATTTT.

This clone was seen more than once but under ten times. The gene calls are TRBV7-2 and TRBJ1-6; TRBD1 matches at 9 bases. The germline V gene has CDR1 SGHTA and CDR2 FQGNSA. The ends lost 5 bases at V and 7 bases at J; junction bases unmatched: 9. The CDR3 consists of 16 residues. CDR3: CASSTTGGAGNSPLHF. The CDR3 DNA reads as TGTGCCAGCAGCACTACAGGGGGCGCGGGGAATTCACCCCTCCACTTT.

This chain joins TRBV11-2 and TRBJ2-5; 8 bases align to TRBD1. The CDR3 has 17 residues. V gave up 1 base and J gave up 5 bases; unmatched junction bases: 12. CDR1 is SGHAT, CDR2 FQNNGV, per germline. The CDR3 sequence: CASSLARRQGARETQYF. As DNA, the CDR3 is TGTGCCAGCAGCTTAGCGCGCCGGCAGGGGGCGCGGGAGACCCAGTACTTC.

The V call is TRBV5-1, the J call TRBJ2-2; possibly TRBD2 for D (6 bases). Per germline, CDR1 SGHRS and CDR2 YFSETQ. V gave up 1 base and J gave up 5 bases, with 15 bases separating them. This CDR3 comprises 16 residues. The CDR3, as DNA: TGCGCCAGCAGCTTGAGGTCGGGGGTCGGGACCGGGGAGCTGTTTTTT. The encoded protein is CASSLRSGVGTGELFF. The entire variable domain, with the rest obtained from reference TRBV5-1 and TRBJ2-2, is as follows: KAGVTQTPRYLIKTRGQQVTLSCSPISGHRSVSWYQQTPGQGLQFLFEYFSETQRNKGNFPGRFSGRQFSNSRSEMNVSTLELGDSALYLCASSLRSGVGTGELFFGEGSRLTVL.

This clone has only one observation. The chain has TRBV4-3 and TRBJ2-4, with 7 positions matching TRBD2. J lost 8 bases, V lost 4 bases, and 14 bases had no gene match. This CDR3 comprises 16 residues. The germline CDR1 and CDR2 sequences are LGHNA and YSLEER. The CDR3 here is CASSPLGFGAGDIQYF. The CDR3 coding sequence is TGCGCCAGCAGCCCCCTGGGGTTTGGGGCGGGGGACATTCAGTACTTC.

In DNA, the CDR3 is TGTGCCAGCAGCAAGACTAGCGGGGGCCACAATGAGCAGTTCTTC. This codes for CASSKTSGGHNEQFF. The V and J genes are TRBV7-9 and TRBJ2-1, with TRBD2 matching over 12 bases. This CDR3 has 15 residues. V lost 5 bases to trimming and J lost 5 bases; unmatched junction nucleotides: 4. The V gene's germline CDR1 is SEHNR and CDR2 FQNEAQ (reference sequence).

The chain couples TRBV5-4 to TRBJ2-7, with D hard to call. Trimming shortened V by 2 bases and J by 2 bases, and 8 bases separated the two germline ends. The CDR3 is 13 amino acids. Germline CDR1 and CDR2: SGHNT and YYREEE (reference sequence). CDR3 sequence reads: CASSFGPTYEQYF. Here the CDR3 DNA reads TGTGCCAGCAGCTTTGGGCCAACCTACGAGCAGTACTTC.

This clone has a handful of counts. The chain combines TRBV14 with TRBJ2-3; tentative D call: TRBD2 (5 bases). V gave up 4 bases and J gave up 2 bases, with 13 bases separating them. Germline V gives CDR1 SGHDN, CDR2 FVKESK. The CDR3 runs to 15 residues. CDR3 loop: CASSPHWETTDTQYF. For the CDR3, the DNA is TGTGCCAGCAGCCCCCACTGGGAGACCACAGATACGCAGTATTTT. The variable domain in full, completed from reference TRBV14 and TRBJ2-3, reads EAGVTQFPSHSVIEKGQTVTLRCDPISGHDNLYWYRRVMGKEIKFLLHFVKESKQDESGMPNNRFLAERTGGTYSTLKVQPAELEDSGVYFCASSPHWETTDTQYFGPGTRLTVL.

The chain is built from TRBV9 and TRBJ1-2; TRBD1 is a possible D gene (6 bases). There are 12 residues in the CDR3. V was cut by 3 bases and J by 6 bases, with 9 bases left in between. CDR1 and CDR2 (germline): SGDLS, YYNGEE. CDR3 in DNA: TGTGCCAGCAGCGCAACAGGGAATGGCTACACCTTC. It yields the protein CASSATGNGYTF.